This T cell receptor (beta chain) emerged from a study of blood T cell repertoires in COVID-19. Trimming cost V 1 base and J 7 bases; bases outside gene matches: 8. The germline V gene encodes CDR1 LGHDT and CDR2 YNNKEL (reference sequence). This CDR3 contains 17 residues. Participants, about 18 to 90 years old, spanned under 25 US areas. Categorization into cohorts depended on clinical history that participants reported. Recovery among Cohort 3 donors was established by two negative PCRs, clearance, or symptom resolution. The method was immunoSEQ multiplex PCR; TCRdb's version includes in-frame clones alone and lacks a portion of them. The sample has around 380,000 clones, about 90% seen once.

The sequence derives from a man aged 25 to 40 who had recovered from COVID-19. The chain employs TRBV3-1 (or the pseudogene TRBV3-2) and TRBJ2-1, with TRBD1 matching 12 bases. The sequenced sample consisted of PBMCs or T cells enriched from blood (not recorded which). CDR3 sequence (DNA): TGTGCCAGCAGCCAAGTGACCGGGACAGGGGGCCGGAATGAGCAGTTCTTC. It is translated as CASSQVTGTGGRNEQFF.